The text below deals with one TCR beta chain. Assay used: immunoSEQ multiplex PCR; TCRdb lists only in-frame clones, some missing. This sample has under 120,000 clones, with approximately 79% found just once. These data belong to a study of blood T cell repertoires in COVID-19. Study as a whole: The samples span acute and convalescent COVID-19 from the United States, Italy and Spain.

The CDR3 loop spans 13 amino acids. Between the trimmed V and J ends, which lost 5 bases and 1 base, there was a span of 6 bases. CDR1 and CDR2 (germline): KGHDR, SFDVKD. The receptor was isolated from a man aged 65 to 85 with active or convalescent COVID-19. Sequencing was done on a sample of peripheral blood. The chain has TRBV24-1 and TRBJ2-3, with a weak D call TRBD1 (6 bases). CDR3 residues: CATSGQGTDTQYF. The CDR3 nucleotides read TGTGCCACCAGTGGACAGGGCACAGATACGCAGTATTTT.